This passage covers 23 T cell receptor beta chains from one sample sequenced in a study of blood T cell repertoires in COVID-19. Sequenced by immunoSEQ multiplex PCR; TCRdb stores in-frame clones only, minus some. The repertoire holds fewer than 150,000 clones, with roughly 87% as singletons. The specimen sequenced was PBMCs or T cells enriched from blood (not recorded which). These TCRs come from a man aged 25-45 years who had recovered from COVID-19.

Written as DNA, the CDR3 is TGTGCCAGCAGTGAAAGGACAGGGATCAACGAGCAGTTCTTC. It encodes CASSERTGINEQFF. The genes are TRBV6-1 and TRBJ2-1; 8 nucleotides match TRBD1. There are 14 residues in the CDR3. The V gene end was trimmed by 2 bases and the J gene end by 10 bases; junction bases not matched to a gene: 7. Germline CDR1 MNHNS, CDR2 SASEGT.

V gene TRBV19 combines with J gene TRBJ1-5; D perhaps matches TRBD1 (6 bases). The CDR3 length is 15 residues. V was pared by 6 bases and J by 3 bases, with 15 bases between. The germline CDR1 and CDR2 sequences are LNHDA and SQIVND (reference sequence). CDR3 residues: CASSRRDTNNQPQHF. The DNA of the CDR3 is TGTGCCAGTAGCCGCCGGGACACCAACAATCAGCCCCAGCATTTT.

The chain has TRBV5-1 and TRBJ2-3; 10 nucleotides line up with TRBD1. J lost 3 bases, V lost 3 bases, and 4 bases had no gene match. CDR1 SGHRS and CDR2 YFSETQ come from the germline V gene. This CDR3 is 15 amino acids long. CDR3 DNA: TGCGCCAGCAGCTCGGGACAGGGGAGAACAGATACGCAGTATTTT. This gives the protein CASSSGQGRTDTQYF. The variable domain in full, completed from reference TRBV5-1 and TRBJ2-3, reads KAGVTQTPRYLIKTRGQQVTLSCSPISGHRSVSWYQQTPGQGLQFLFEYFSETQRNKGNFPGRFSGRQFSNSRSEMNVSTLELGDSALYLCASSSGQGRTDTQYFGPGTRLTVL.

The J gene is TRBJ1-1, the V gene TRBV3-1 (or the pseudogene TRBV3-2); no clear D. The CDR3 has 16 residues. Germline V gives CDR1 LGHDT, CDR2 YNNKEL (reference sequence). Trimming removed 1 base at V and 0 bases at J, with 12 bases between. CDR3: CASSQAAVTMNTEAFF. The DNA of the CDR3 is TGTGCCAGCAGCCAAGCGGCAGTGACTATGAACACTGAAGCTTTCTTT.

The chain couples TRBV6-1 to TRBJ1-2, with D unclear. From germline, CDR1 is MNHNS and CDR2 SASEGT. Trimming removed 0 bases from V and 3 bases from J, with 8 bases in between. CDR3 length: 14 amino acids. The CDR3 loop reads CASSEAEGHYGYTF. The CDR3 nucleotides read TGTGCCAGCAGTGAAGCGGAGGGTCACTATGGCTACACCTTC.

The chain links TRBV18 to TRBJ2-3; 11 bases are a match to TRBD2. V lost 2 bases, J lost 4 bases, and 5 bases stayed unmatched. CDR1 is KGHSH, CDR2 LQKENI, per germline. This CDR3 is 16 amino acids long. DNA for the CDR3: TGTGCCAGCTCACCAGGCGGGACTAGCGGAGCAGATACGCAGTATTTT. Encoded protein: CASSPGGTSGADTQYF.

The count of this clone is one. The rearrangement joins TRBV28 to TRBJ2-1, with 9 bases that match TRBD1. V lost 2 bases, J lost 3 bases, and 5 bases stayed unmatched. The CDR3 consists of 16 residues. The germline V gene has CDR1 MDHEN and CDR2 SYDVKM. CDR3 sequence (DNA): TGTGCCAGCAGTTTAGGTCGGGACAGGGACTACAATGAGCAGTTCTTC. Protein sequence: CASSLGRDRDYNEQFF.

This chain links TRBV3-1 (or the pseudogene TRBV3-2) with TRBJ2-2, with D perhaps TRBD2 (5 bases). With 1 base removed from V and 4 bases from J, the gap between germline ends came to 13 bases. This CDR3 has 16 residues. Germline V gene lookup returns CDR1 LGHDT and CDR2 YNNKEL (reference sequence). The CDR3 here is CASSQARYGLTGELFF. The CDR3 nucleotides are TGTGCCAGCAGCCAAGCTAGGTACGGACTCACCGGGGAGCTGTTTTTT.

The gene calls are TRBV5-1 and TRBJ2-2; maybe TRBD1 (6 bases). V lost 4 bases and J lost 1, with 8 bases in between. Germline-derived CDR1 and CDR2 are SGHRS and YFSETQ. The CDR3 extends over 14 amino acids. The CDR3 reads CASSEQGNTGELFF. CDR3 in DNA: TGCGCCAGCAGCGAACAGGGGAACACCGGGGAGCTGTTTTTT.

The chain combines TRBV12-3 or TRBV12-4 with TRBJ1-2; D call uncertain. This CDR3 has 13 residues. Trimming pared 3 bases from V and 6 bases from J, leaving 11 bases between. CDR3 residues: CASSFATDDGYTF. In DNA form, the CDR3 reads TGTGCCAGCAGTTTTGCCACTGATGATGGCTACACCTTC.

The gene calls are TRBV19 and TRBJ1-2; 8 bases fit TRBD1. The V gene's germline CDR1 is LNHDA and CDR2 SQIVND (reference sequence). The CDR3 is 14 residues long. V lost 3 bases and J lost 5; bases outside the gene matches: 5. CDR3 protein: CASSIQGATYGYTF. The CDR3 DNA reads TGTGCCAGTAGTATTCAGGGGGCGACGTATGGCTACACCTTC.

This sequence joins TRBV11-2 and TRBJ2-5, with TRBD1 matching over 10 bases. The V and J ends lost 4 bases and 5 bases, in that order; junction bases with no gene match: 16. The CDR3 sequence is 18 residues long. Germline V gene sequence: CDR1 SGHAT, CDR2 FQNNGV. CDR3 sequence: CASSSKHHETGGRETQYF. In DNA form, the CDR3 reads TGTGCCAGCAGCTCAAAACATCATGAGACAGGGGGCCGGGAGACCCAGTACTTC.

The chain links TRBV10-2 to TRBJ2-1; D not certain. Trimming shortened V by 7 bases and J by 7 bases, and 11 bases separated the two germline ends. CDR1 WSHSY and CDR2 SAAADI come from the germline V gene. CDR3 length: 12 amino acids. The CDR3 DNA sequence: TGCGCCAGCATGACTCCGTCAAATGAGCAGTTCTTC. It yields the protein CASMTPSNEQFF.

The V gene is TRBV4-1, the J gene TRBJ2-3; D is ambiguous. The germline V and J ends were trimmed by 1 base and 4 bases, with 18 bases remaining between them. From germline, CDR1 is MGHRA and CDR2 YSYEKL. The length of the CDR3 is 17 residues. CDR3 nucleotides: TGCGCCAGCAGCCAAGCTGTTTCACAATCCGTCTCAGATACGCAGTATTTT. Amino acids: CASSQAVSQSVSDTQYF.

CDR3: CASSPPGLMTGELFF. The CDR3 region has the DNA TGTGCCAGCTCACCACCGGGACTGATGACCGGGGAGCTGTTTTTT. This sequence joins TRBV18 and TRBJ2-2, with D possibly being TRBD2 (6 bases). V lost 0 bases to trimming and J lost 5 bases, with 10 bases between them. Germline-derived CDR1 and CDR2 are KGHSH and LQKENI. The CDR3 spans 15 residues.

The V gene is TRBV2, the J gene TRBJ1-1; possible D gene TRBD1, 6 bases. Germline CDR1 is SNHLY and CDR2 is FYNNEI. The germline V and J ends were trimmed by 5 bases and 1 base, with 14 bases remaining between them. The CDR3 sequence is 15 residues long. CDR3 DNA: TGTGCCAGCAGTCCTCAGGGGAGACGGAACACTGAAGCTTTCTTT. Translated: CASSPQGRRNTEAFF. The full variable domain, rest sourced from reference TRBV2 and TRBJ1-1, is EPEVTQTPSHQVTQMGQEVILRCVPISNHLYFYWYRQILGQKVEFLVSFYNNEISEKSEIFDDQFSVERPDGSNFTLKIRSTKLEDSAMYFCASSPQGRRNTEAFFGQGTRLTVV.

This clone occurred once. CDR3 sequence (DNA): TGTGCCAGCAGCCGGACAGGGGGAAATGAAAAACTGTTTTTT. Protein product: CASSRTGGNEKLFF. The chain has TRBV6-5 and TRBJ1-4; the match to TRBD1 covers 10 bases. V lost 6 bases, J lost 5 bases, and 3 bases stayed unmatched. The CDR3 totals 14 residues. CDR1 is MNHEY and CDR2 is SVGAGI in the germline V gene.

The CDR3 protein is CASSERRTGGRSPLHF. In DNA, the CDR3 is TGTGCCAGCAGTGAAAGGAGGACAGGGGGCCGATCACCCCTCCACTTT. The chain joins TRBV6-1 to TRBJ1-6, with TRBD1 matching 11 bases. The ends lost 2 bases at V and 10 bases at J; junction bases unmatched: 7. This CDR3 has 16 amino acids. Germline CDR1 and CDR2: MNHNS and SASEGT.

The chain uses TRBV4-2 and TRBJ2-7, with 7 bases aligning to TRBD2. After removal of 1 base from V and 9 bases from J, the junction contained 15 bases not matched to a gene. Germline CDR1 reads LGHNA; CDR2 reads YNFKEQ. The CDR3 covers 16 residues. The CDR3 DNA sequence: TGTGCCAGCAGCCAAGGCCCCGGGACTACCCCTACGATGCAGTACTTC. As protein: CASSQGPGTTPTMQYF.

This chain links TRBV28 with TRBJ1-5, with D possibly TRBD1 on 5 matching bases. The length of the CDR3 is 19 residues. The V and J ends lost 3 bases and 4 bases respectively, with 25 bases between them. Germline CDR1 is MDHEN and CDR2 is SYDVKM. CDR3 protein: CASSFRDSHPMGRNQPQHF. The CDR3 region has the DNA TGTGCCAGCAGTTTTAGGGATAGCCATCCCATGGGGCGAAATCAGCCCCAGCATTTT.

The chain uses TRBV20-1 and TRBJ2-1; D is perhaps TRBD1 (6 bases). V was shortened by 3 bases and J by 6 bases, with 15 bases between the two germline ends. Per germline, CDR1 DFQATT and CDR2 SNEGSKA (reference sequence). This CDR3 spans 14 amino acids. CDR3: CSASPSVGGNEQFF. The CDR3 region has the DNA TGCAGTGCTAGTCCCAGCGTAGGGGGCAATGAGCAGTTCTTC.

This chain joins TRBV12-3 or TRBV12-4 and TRBJ1-1, with 7 bases aligning to TRBD1. V dropped 6 bases and J dropped 6; count of bases not matched to a gene: 4. The CDR3 contains 12 residues. The chain's CDR3 is CASRHGTAEAFF. CDR3 nucleotides: TGTGCCAGCAGACATGGGACAGCTGAAGCTTTCTTT.

The chain carries TRBV5-1 and TRBJ2-5; TRBD2 aligns across 15 bases. Trimming removed 4 bases from V and 5 bases from J; junction bases left unmatched: 6. This CDR3 has 16 amino acids. CDR1 is SGHRS, CDR2 YFSETQ, per germline. The CDR3 region has the DNA TGCGCCAGCAGCCCAGGACTAGCGGGGGGGCAGGAGACCCAGTACTTC. Amino acid sequence: CASSPGLAGGQETQYF.